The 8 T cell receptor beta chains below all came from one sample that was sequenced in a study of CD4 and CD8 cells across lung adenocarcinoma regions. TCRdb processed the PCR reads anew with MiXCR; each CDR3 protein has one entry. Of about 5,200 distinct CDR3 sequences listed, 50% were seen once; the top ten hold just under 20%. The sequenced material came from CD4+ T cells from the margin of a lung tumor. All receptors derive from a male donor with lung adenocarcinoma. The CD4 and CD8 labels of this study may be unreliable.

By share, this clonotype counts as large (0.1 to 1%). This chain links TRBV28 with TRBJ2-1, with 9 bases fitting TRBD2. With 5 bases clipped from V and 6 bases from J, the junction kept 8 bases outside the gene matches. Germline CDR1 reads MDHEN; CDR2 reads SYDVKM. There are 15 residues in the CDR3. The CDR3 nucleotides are TGTGCCAGCAGTATATCGGGACTAGCCCTCAATGAGCAGTTCTTC. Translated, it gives CASSISGLALNEQFF.

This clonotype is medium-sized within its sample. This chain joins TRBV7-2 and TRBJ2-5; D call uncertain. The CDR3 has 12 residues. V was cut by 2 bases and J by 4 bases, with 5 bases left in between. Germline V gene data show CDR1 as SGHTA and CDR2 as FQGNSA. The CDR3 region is CASSLIGETQYF. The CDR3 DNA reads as TGTGCCAGCAGCTTAATCGGAGAGACCCAGTACTTC.

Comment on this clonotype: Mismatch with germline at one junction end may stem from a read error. CDR3 coding DNA: TGCGTCCTCTGCCCACAGGCTGCGGGCACCGGGACGCTGTATTTT. Its translation: CVLCPQAAGTGTLYF. This chain uses TRBV10-2 with TRBJ2-3, with D perhaps matching TRBD1 or TRBD2 (5 bases each). CDR3 length: 15 residues. The germline gives CDR1 WSHSY, CDR2 SAAADI.

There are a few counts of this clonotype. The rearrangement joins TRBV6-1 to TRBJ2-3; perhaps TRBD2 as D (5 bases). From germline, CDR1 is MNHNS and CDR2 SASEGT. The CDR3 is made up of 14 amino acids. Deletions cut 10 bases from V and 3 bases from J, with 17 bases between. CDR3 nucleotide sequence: TGTGCCACGCGGCAAGGGAGAGGGACAGATACGCAGTATTTT. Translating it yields CATRQGRGTDTQYF.

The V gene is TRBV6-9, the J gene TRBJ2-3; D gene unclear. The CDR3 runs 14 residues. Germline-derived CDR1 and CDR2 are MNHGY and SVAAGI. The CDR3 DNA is TGTGCGGGCCGTTATGCTGTGAGCGCCAATGCGCAGTATTTT. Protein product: CAGRYAVSANAQYF.

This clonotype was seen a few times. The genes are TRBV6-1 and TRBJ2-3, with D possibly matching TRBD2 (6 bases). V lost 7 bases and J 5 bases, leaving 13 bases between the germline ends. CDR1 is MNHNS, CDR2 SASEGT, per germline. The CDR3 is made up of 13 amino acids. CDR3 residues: CASTPPGGDTQYF. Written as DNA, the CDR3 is TGTGCCAGCACCCCTCCCGGGGGAGATACGCAGTATTTT.

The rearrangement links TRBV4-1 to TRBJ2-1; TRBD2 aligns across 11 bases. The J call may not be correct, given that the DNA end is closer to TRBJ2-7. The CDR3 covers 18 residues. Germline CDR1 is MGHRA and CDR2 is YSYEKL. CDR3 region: CASSQVGLAGGDKDEQYF. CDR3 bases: TGCGCCAGCAGCCAAGTCGGCCTAGCGGGAGGAGATAAGGACGAGCAGTACTTC.

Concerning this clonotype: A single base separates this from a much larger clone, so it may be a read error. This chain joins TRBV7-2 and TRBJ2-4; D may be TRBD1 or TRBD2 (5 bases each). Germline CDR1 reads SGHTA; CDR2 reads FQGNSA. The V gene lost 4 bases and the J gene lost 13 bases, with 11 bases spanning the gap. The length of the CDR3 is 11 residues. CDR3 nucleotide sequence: TGTGCCAGCAGCTCACTAGGGACGCAGTACTTC. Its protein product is CASSSLGTQYF.